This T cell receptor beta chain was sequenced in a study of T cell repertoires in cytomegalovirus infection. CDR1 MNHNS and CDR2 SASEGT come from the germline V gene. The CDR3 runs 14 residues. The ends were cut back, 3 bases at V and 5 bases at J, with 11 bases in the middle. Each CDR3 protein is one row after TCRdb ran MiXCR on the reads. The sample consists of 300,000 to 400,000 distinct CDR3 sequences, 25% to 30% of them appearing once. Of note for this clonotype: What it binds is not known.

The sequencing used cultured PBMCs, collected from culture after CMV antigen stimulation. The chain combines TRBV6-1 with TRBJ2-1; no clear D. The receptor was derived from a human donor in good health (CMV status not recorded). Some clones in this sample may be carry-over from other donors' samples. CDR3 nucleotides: TGTGCCAGCAGTGATTGGGATGAGGACAATGAGCAGTTCTTC. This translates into CASSDWDEDNEQFF.